These T cell receptor beta chains were read from a single sample in a study of T-cell reconstitution after alpha-beta-depleted transplantation in children. TCRdb re-analysed the PCR reads in MiXCR, keeping a single row per CDR3 protein. This table has 540,000 or so distinct CDR3 sequences, about 21% appearing once. This specimen consisted of PBMCs, mostly from graft donor cells, obtained 360 days after TCRalphabeta/CD19-depleted stem cell transplant. These receptors were taken from a boy in the first two years of life who had a stem cell transplant for acute myeloid leukemia, so the T cells may come from the graft donor. CDR3s include the opening cysteine and the closing phenylalanine or tryptophan. A D gene is named only where the DNA matches it firmly. Rows give clone size only sometimes, using once, few, many, or a class for an expanded clone.

CDR3 protein: CAISVGDSIQETQYF
CDR3 DNA: TGTGCCATCAGTGTAGGCGACAGCATTCAAGAGACCCAGTACTTC
clone size: -
J gene: TRBJ2-5
D gene: -
V gene: TRBV10-3
CDR3 length: 15

CDR3 protein: CASSPPGQGALPQHF
CDR3 DNA: TGTGCCAGCAGTCCTCCTGGGCAGGGGGCATTGCCCCAGCATTTT
clone size: many
J gene: TRBJ1-5
D gene: TRBD1
V gene: TRBV28
CDR3 length: 15

CDR3 protein: CASSIEGLAGGGTDTQYF
CDR3 DNA: TGTGCCAGCAGTATTGAGGGACTAGCGGGGGGGGGCACAGATACGCAGTATTTT
clone size: -
J gene: TRBJ2-3
D gene: TRBD2
V gene: TRBV25-1
CDR3 length: 18

CDR3 protein: CAISESDVTYEQYF
CDR3 DNA: TGTGCCATCAGTGAGTCAGATGTTACGTACGAGCAGTACTTC
clone size: -
J gene: TRBJ2-7
D gene: -
V gene: TRBV10-3
CDR3 length: 14

CDR3 protein: CAISLALPGGGRDEQFF
CDR3 DNA: TGTGCCATCAGTCTAGCCCTTCCGGGGGGAGGACGCGATGAGCAGTTCTTC
clone size: -
J gene: TRBJ2-1
D gene: TRBD2
V gene: TRBV10-3
CDR3 length: 17

CDR3 protein: CATSRTATNEKLFF
CDR3 DNA: TGTGCCACCAGCCGGACAGCAACTAATGAAAAACTGTTTTTT
clone size: -
J gene: TRBJ1-4
D gene: -
V gene: TRBV15
CDR3 length: 14

CDR3 protein: CASSSDKTGQETQYF
CDR3 DNA: TGTGCCAGCAGCTCCGACAAGACAGGACAAGAGACCCAGTACTTC
clone size: once
J gene: TRBJ2-5
D gene: -
V gene: TRBV7-7
CDR3 length: 15

CDR3 protein: CASSPSGQVNYGYTF
CDR3 DNA: TGCGCCAGCAGCCCGTCGGGACAGGTTAACTATGGCTACACCTTC
clone size: few
J gene: TRBJ1-2
D gene: TRBD1
V gene: TRBV5-1
CDR3 length: 15

CDR3 protein: CSARDPGNPYEQYF
CDR3 DNA: TGCAGTGCTAGAGACCCAGGGAACCCCTACGAGCAGTACTTC
clone size: -
J gene: TRBJ2-7
D gene: -
V gene: TRBV20-1
CDR3 length: 14

CDR3 protein: CSARTVYSNQPQHF
CDR3 DNA: TGCAGTGCTAGAACGGTCTATAGCAATCAGCCCCAGCATTTT
clone size: -
J gene: TRBJ1-5
D gene: -
V gene: TRBV20-1
CDR3 length: 14

CDR3 protein: CSALAVEQFF
CDR3 DNA: TGCAGTGCACTAGCGGTTGAGCAGTTCTTC
clone size: many
J gene: TRBJ2-1
D gene: TRBD2
V gene: TRBV20-1
CDR3 length: 10

CDR3 protein: CASSYVGRDTEAFF
CDR3 DNA: TGTGCCAGCAGTTACGTGGGGAGGGACACTGAAGCTTTCTTT
clone size: -
J gene: TRBJ1-1
D gene: -
V gene: TRBV6-5
CDR3 length: 14

CDR3 protein: CASSTQLRLQETQYF
CDR3 DNA: TGTGCCAGCAGCACGCAACTAAGACTACAAGAGACCCAGTACTTC
clone size: many
J gene: TRBJ2-5
D gene: -
V gene: TRBV5-5
CDR3 length: 15

CDR3 protein: CSASQIGIAGENEQFF
CDR3 DNA: TGCAGTGCTAGCCAAATCGGGATAGCGGGGGAGAATGAGCAGTTCTTC
clone size: many
J gene: TRBJ2-1
D gene: TRBD2
V gene: TRBV20-1
CDR3 length: 16

CDR3 protein: CASSSRTGGRRDTQYF
CDR3 DNA: TGCGCCAGCAGCTCTCGGACAGGGGGCAGGCGAGATACGCAGTATTTT
clone size: many
J gene: TRBJ2-3
D gene: TRBD1
V gene: TRBV5-1
CDR3 length: 16

CDR3 protein: CASSQGRTAYGNTIYF
CDR3 DNA: TGTGCCAGCAGCCAAGGTCGGACCGCATATGGAAACACCATATATTTT
clone size: few
J gene: TRBJ1-3
D gene: -
V gene: TRBV4-2
CDR3 length: 16

CDR3 protein: CASSLLTTGELFF
CDR3 DNA: TGTGCCAGCAGCTTACTTACCACCGGGGAGCTGTTTTTT
clone size: many
J gene: TRBJ2-2
D gene: -
V gene: TRBV7-2
CDR3 length: 13

CDR3 protein: CASSYSIAGEVRYEQFF
CDR3 DNA: TGTGCCAGCAGTTACTCGATAGCGGGGGAGGTTCGGTATGAGCAGTTCTTC
clone size: many
J gene: TRBJ2-1
D gene: TRBD2
V gene: TRBV6-5
CDR3 length: 17

CDR3 protein: CASSLARGGNNEQFF
CDR3 DNA: TGCGCCAGCAGCTTGGCTCGGGGGGGAAACAATGAGCAGTTCTTC
clone size: -
J gene: TRBJ2-1
D gene: TRBD2
V gene: TRBV5-1
CDR3 length: 15

CDR3 protein: CASSFVGGPQHF
CDR3 DNA: TGCGCCAGCAGCTTTGTGGGGGGGCCCCAGCATTTT
clone size: -
J gene: TRBJ1-5
D gene: -
V gene: TRBV5-1
CDR3 length: 12

CDR3 protein: CASSQEGYPSTDTQYF
CDR3 DNA: TGCGCCAGCAGCCAAGAAGGTTACCCTAGCACAGATACGCAGTATTTT
clone size: few
J gene: TRBJ2-3
D gene: -
V gene: TRBV4-3
CDR3 length: 16

CDR3 protein: CATRKRSGASTDTQYF
CDR3 DNA: TGTGCCACCAGAAAGAGATCCGGGGCTAGCACAGATACGCAGTATTTT
clone size: many
J gene: TRBJ2-3
D gene: -
V gene: TRBV15
CDR3 length: 16

CDR3 protein: CSAALPGRGNTIYF
CDR3 DNA: TGCAGTGCCGCCCTTCCGGGCCGAGGAAACACCATATATTTT
clone size: few
J gene: TRBJ1-3
D gene: -
V gene: TRBV20-1
CDR3 length: 14

CDR3 protein: CSAREWGQNTEAFF
CDR3 DNA: TGCAGTGCTAGAGAGTGGGGGCAAAACACTGAAGCTTTCTTT
clone size: few
J gene: TRBJ1-1
D gene: -
V gene: TRBV20-1
CDR3 length: 14

CDR3 protein: CASSLSRGGTYNEQFF
CDR3 DNA: TGCGCCAGCAGCTTGAGCAGAGGGGGGACTTACAATGAGCAGTTCTTC
clone size: few
J gene: TRBJ2-1
D gene: -
V gene: TRBV5-1
CDR3 length: 16

CDR3 protein: CASSLSSGGDTQYF
CDR3 DNA: TGTGCCAGCAGTTTATCTAGCGGGGGAGATACGCAGTATTTT
clone size: -
J gene: TRBJ2-3
D gene: TRBD2
V gene: TRBV12-3/TRBV12-4
CDR3 length: 14

CDR3 protein: CASSLIWSGNQPQHF
CDR3 DNA: TGTGCCAGCAGTCTGATCTGGTCGGGCAATCAGCCCCAGCATTTT
clone size: many
J gene: TRBJ1-5
D gene: -
V gene: TRBV12-3/TRBV12-4
CDR3 length: 15

CDR3 protein: CSARDQGRLSYEQYF
CDR3 DNA: TGCAGTGCTAGAGATCAGGGCCGCCTCTCCTACGAGCAGTACTTC
clone size: -
J gene: TRBJ2-7
D gene: -
V gene: TRBV20-1
CDR3 length: 15

CDR3 protein: CATSKWATGGNEQFF
CDR3 DNA: TGTGCCACCAGCAAGTGGGCTACAGGGGGCAATGAGCAGTTCTTC
clone size: -
J gene: TRBJ2-1
D gene: TRBD1
V gene: TRBV15
CDR3 length: 15

CDR3 protein: CSVSRVGEYGYTF
CDR3 DNA: TGCAGCGTTAGTAGGGTCGGGGAGTATGGCTACACCTTC
clone size: few
J gene: TRBJ1-2
D gene: -
V gene: TRBV29-1
CDR3 length: 13

CDR3 protein: CSVEAPRVGYGYTF
CDR3 DNA: TGCAGCGTTGAAGCCCCCAGGGTAGGGTATGGCTACACCTTC
clone size: many
J gene: TRBJ1-2
D gene: -
V gene: TRBV29-1
CDR3 length: 14

CDR3 protein: CASSPEVTYNEQFF
CDR3 DNA: TGTGCCAGCAGCCCGGAGGTCACCTACAATGAGCAGTTCTTC
clone size: many
J gene: TRBJ2-1
D gene: -
V gene: TRBV7-6
CDR3 length: 14

CDR3 protein: CSANERGDYNEQFF
CDR3 DNA: TGCAGTGCTAACGAGAGGGGGGATTACAATGAGCAGTTCTTC
clone size: -
J gene: TRBJ2-1
D gene: -
V gene: TRBV20-1
CDR3 length: 14

CDR3 protein: CSVVGGRRYEQFF
CDR3 DNA: TGCAGCGTTGTGGGAGGGCGAAGGTATGAGCAGTTCTTC
clone size: many
J gene: TRBJ2-1
D gene: TRBD2
V gene: TRBV29-1
CDR3 length: 13

CDR3 protein: CASSTWDSTAYNEQFF
CDR3 DNA: TGTGCCAGCAGCACCTGGGACTCAACTGCCTACAATGAGCAGTTCTTC
clone size: once
J gene: TRBJ2-1
D gene: -
V gene: TRBV3-1
CDR3 length: 16

CDR3 protein: CASSPVESGTQYF
CDR3 DNA: TGTGCCAGCAGTCCCGTAGAATCCGGGACCCAGTACTTC
clone size: many
J gene: TRBJ2-5
D gene: -
V gene: TRBV12-3/TRBV12-4
CDR3 length: 13

CDR3 protein: CASRFGTAGNTEAFF
CDR3 DNA: TGTGCCAGCAGGTTTGGGACAGCCGGAAACACTGAAGCTTTCTTT
clone size: few
J gene: TRBJ1-1
D gene: TRBD1
V gene: TRBV12-3/TRBV12-4
CDR3 length: 15

CDR3 protein: CASSQDTGGTGELFF
CDR3 DNA: TGCGCCAGCAGCCAAGATACGGGGGGCACCGGGGAGCTGTTTTTT
clone size: -
J gene: TRBJ2-2
D gene: TRBD2
V gene: TRBV4-3
CDR3 length: 15

CDR3 protein: CASSFGQIITDTQYF
CDR3 DNA: TGTGCCAGCAGCTTCGGACAGATCATCACAGATACGCAGTATTTT
clone size: many
J gene: TRBJ2-3
D gene: -
V gene: TRBV5-5
CDR3 length: 15

CDR3 protein: CASSRHGPAESYNEQFF
CDR3 DNA: TGTGCCAGCAGCCGACATGGCCCTGCTGAATCCTACAATGAGCAGTTCTTC
clone size: -
J gene: TRBJ2-1
D gene: -
V gene: TRBV7-3
CDR3 length: 17

CDR3 protein: CASSLAPSGGTSTDTQYF
CDR3 DNA: TGTGCCAGCAGTTTAGCTCCTAGCGGGGGGACTTCCACAGATACGCAGTATTTT
clone size: few
J gene: TRBJ2-3
D gene: TRBD2
V gene: TRBV12-3/TRBV12-4
CDR3 length: 18

CDR3 protein: CAEGSSYEQYF
CDR3 DNA: TGTGCCGAGGGCAGTTCCTACGAGCAGTACTTC
clone size: few
J gene: TRBJ2-7
D gene: -
V gene: TRBV7-9
CDR3 length: 11

CDR3 protein: CASGRGAGQETQYF
CDR3 DNA: TGTGCCAGCGGTAGGGGAGCGGGGCAAGAGACCCAGTACTTC
clone size: -
J gene: TRBJ2-5
D gene: TRBD2
V gene: TRBV6-2/TRBV6-3
CDR3 length: 14

CDR3 protein: CASSFTPGAGATNEKLFF
CDR3 DNA: TGTGCCAGCAGTTTCACCCCAGGGGCCGGAGCAACTAATGAAAAACTGTTTTTT
clone size: few
J gene: TRBJ1-4
D gene: -
V gene: TRBV28
CDR3 length: 18

CDR3 protein: CASSNRDFEETQYF
CDR3 DNA: TGTGCCAGCAGCAACCGGGACTTTGAAGAGACCCAGTACTTC
clone size: many
J gene: TRBJ2-5
D gene: -
V gene: TRBV13
CDR3 length: 14

CDR3 protein: CSASSGTGQAFF
CDR3 DNA: TGCAGTGCTAGTTCAGGGACAGGTCAAGCTTTCTTT
clone size: few
J gene: TRBJ1-1
D gene: TRBD1
V gene: TRBV20-1
CDR3 length: 12

CDR3 protein: CASSQGVLSTDTQYF
CDR3 DNA: TGCGCCAGCAGCCAAGGGGTGCTAAGCACAGATACGCAGTATTTT
clone size: many
J gene: TRBJ2-3
D gene: -
V gene: TRBV4-1
CDR3 length: 15

CDR3 protein: CASSYSTSSGGQAKEQYF
CDR3 DNA: TGTGCCAGCAGTTACTCGACATCTAGCGGGGGACAGGCGAAAGAGCAGTACTTC
clone size: many
J gene: TRBJ2-7
D gene: TRBD2
V gene: TRBV6-5
CDR3 length: 18

CDR3 protein: CASSQNGYGEQYF
CDR3 DNA: TGTGCCAGCAGCCAGAATGGTTACGGCGAGCAGTACTTC
clone size: many
J gene: TRBJ2-7
D gene: -
V gene: TRBV6-2/TRBV6-3
CDR3 length: 13